This T cell receptor beta chain is from a study of blood T cell repertoires in COVID-19. Turning to the study itself: PBMCs, B-cell-depleted T cells, or T cells were the source of the cDNA or gDNA that made up the material.

Here immunoSEQ multiplex PCR was the method, and the copy in TCRdb shows in-frame clones only, minus some. The repertoire holds around 100,000 clones, with around 90% as singletons. CDR3 length: 15 amino acids. From germline, CDR1 is SEHNR and CDR2 FQNEAQ (reference sequence). Trimming cost V 3 bases and J 0 bases, with 11 bases left between them. This chain joins TRBV7-9 and TRBJ1-2, with D perhaps matching TRBD1 (5 bases). The receptor was isolated from a man over 45 in a cohort sampled during active COVID-19. Sequenced material: peripheral blood. The CDR3: CASSLTAFSNYGYTF. The CDR3 nucleotides are TGTGCCAGCAGCTTGACAGCCTTCTCTAACTATGGCTACACCTTC. The full variable domain, with the rest looked up from reference TRBV7-9 and TRBJ1-2, is DTGVSQNPRHKITKRGQNVTFRCDPISEHNRLYWYRQTLGQGPEFLTYFQNEAQLEKSRLLSDRFSAERPKGSFSTLEIQRTEQGDSAMYLCASSLTAFSNYGYTFGSGTRLTVV.